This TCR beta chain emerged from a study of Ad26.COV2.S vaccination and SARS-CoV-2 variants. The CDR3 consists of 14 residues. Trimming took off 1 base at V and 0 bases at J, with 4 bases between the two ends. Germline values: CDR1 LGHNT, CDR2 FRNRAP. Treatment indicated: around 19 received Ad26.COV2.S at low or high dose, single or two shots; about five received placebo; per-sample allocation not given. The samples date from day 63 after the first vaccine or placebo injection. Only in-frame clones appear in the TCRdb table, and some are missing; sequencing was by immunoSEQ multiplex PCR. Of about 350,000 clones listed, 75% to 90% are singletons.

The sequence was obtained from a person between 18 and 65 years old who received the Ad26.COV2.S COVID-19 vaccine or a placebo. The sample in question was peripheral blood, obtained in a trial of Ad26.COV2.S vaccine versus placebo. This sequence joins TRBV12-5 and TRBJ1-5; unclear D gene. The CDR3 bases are TGTGCTAGTGGTTTGGGGAATAGCAATCAGCCCCAGCATTTT. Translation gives CASGLGNSNQPQHF.